This entry features one T cell receptor (beta chain) sequence. Its antigen is not known. The CDR3 loop spans 14 amino acids. Between the trimmed V and J ends, which lost 2 bases and 8 bases, there was a span of 15 bases. In germline, CDR1 is SEHNR, CDR2 FQNEAQ (reference sequence). The record originates from a study of liver allograft versus peripheral blood T cells. Background on the study: Hepatic allograft T cell receptor repertoires were evaluated relative to those present in recipients' peripheral blood.

TCRdb recomputed calls from the reads with MiXCR, one row per CDR3 protein. The sample holds around 8,800 distinct CDR3 sequences, under 20% seen once. Notes on the study in general: Peripheral blood repertoires reportedly differed from the T cell receptor repertoires found inside liver allografts.

This rearrangement joins TRBV7-9 to TRBJ1-1; a weak D match, TRBD1 (5 bases). The clonotype was recovered from a human patient who had a liver transplant. The graft donor may be the source of some T cells. This CDR3 is CASSLTPGGGEAFF. In nucleotides, the CDR3 is TGTGCCAGCAGCTTAACCCCCGGGGGGGGGGAAGCTTTCTTT.